The 3 T cell receptor beta chains below were found in one sample sequenced in a study of T cell repertoires in aging, cancer and after chemotherapy. Rearranged V-D-J TRB sequences were amplified with a mixed TRB-A/B primer pool. Each CDR3 protein is one row after TCRdb ran MiXCR on the multiplex PCR reads. Of around 10,000 distinct CDR3 sequences detected, approximately 38% appear once; the ten largest clones hold nearly 8.5%. The template was genomic DNA from peripheral blood, not RNA. Sequenced: blood. The receptors shown here come from a human donor in good health.

The chain combines TRBV6-5 with TRBJ2-5; D is undetermined. CDR1 is MNHEY and CDR2 is SVGAGI in the germline V gene. The CDR3 contains 14 residues. The germline V and J ends were trimmed by 5 bases and 0 bases, with 10 bases remaining between them. CDR3 residues: CASSPGRNQETQYF. In DNA, the CDR3 is TGTGCCAGCAGTCCCGGCCGAAACCAAGAGACCCAGTACTTC.

V and J are TRBV18 and TRBJ1-1; D possibly corresponds to TRBD1 (5 bases). With 2 bases removed from V and 4 bases from J, the gap between germline ends came to 8 bases. This CDR3 has 13 amino acids. Germline V lookup: CDR1 KGHSH, CDR2 LQKENI. In DNA, the CDR3 is TGTGCCAGCTCACCAGGGGCTTTCACTGAAGCTTTCTTT. Residues: CASSPGAFTEAFF.

This clonotype occurred a few times. The CDR3 sequence is CASSLRMATDTQYF. CDR3 DNA: TGTGCCAGCAGTTTAAGGATGGCCACAGATACGCAGTATTTT. The chain joins TRBV27 to TRBJ2-3; D uncertain. V gave up 2 bases and J gave up 2 bases, with 8 bases separating them. The germline CDR1 and CDR2 sequences are MNHEY and SMNVEV (reference sequence). There are 14 residues in the CDR3.